This T cell receptor (beta chain) was sequenced in a study of radiation and T cells in renal cell carcinoma. This CDR3 region has 11 residues. Germline CDR1 MNHNY, CDR2 SVGAGI (reference sequence). Trimming pared 0 bases from V and 12 bases from J, leaving 6 bases between. Time point: blood 4 weeks post-SBRT, at nephrectomy. Documented treatment: 15 Gy SBRT to primary tumor, nephrectomy 4 weeks later. Method: immunoSEQ multiplex PCR; TCRdb's copy keeps in-frame clones and lacks some. The sample includes about 86,000 clones, about 85% of them seen just once. The sequence was obtained from a middle-aged man with renal cell carcinoma. The specimen comprised blood, sampled from a patient whose treatment included radiotherapy and nephrectomy. This sequence joins TRBV6-6 and TRBJ2-1; D is perhaps TRBD2 (5 bases). The DNA of the CDR3 is TGTGCCAGCAGTTACTCGGGGAGGCAGTTCTTC. Translation: CASSYSGRQFF.